The 2 T cell receptor beta chains given below trace back to one sample, sequenced in a study of technical replicates of blood from several donors. Using immunoSEQ multiplex PCR, the repertoire was profiled, and TCRdb retains in-frame clones only, with some absent. The sample has roughly 15,000 clones; 70% to 90% are singletons. The specimen was PBMCs. Receptors originate from a human donor in good health.

The chain is built from TRBV5-4 and TRBJ2-1, with D possibly TRBD1 on 5 matching bases. The CDR3 is made up of 13 amino acids. V was shortened by 6 bases and J by 4 bases, with 11 bases between the two germline ends. Germline values: CDR1 SGHNT, CDR2 YYREEE (reference sequence). The CDR3 nucleotides are TGTGCCAGCACCAAGACAGATTACAATGAGCAGTTCTTC. Translation gives CASTKTDYNEQFF.

Here the CDR3 DNA reads TGTGCCAGCCGGAGATGGGGGGACCACACTGAAGCTTTCTTT. Translation gives CASRRWGDHTEAFF. The chain combines TRBV2 with TRBJ1-1; weak D call: TRBD1 (5 bases). V lost 8 bases and J lost 3, with 16 bases in between. The CDR3 covers 14 residues. The germline CDR1 and CDR2 sequences are SNHLY and FYNNEI.